Each of the 13 T cell receptor beta chains below was sequenced from the same sample in a study of T cell changes during pregnancy in multiple sclerosis. The protocol was immunoSEQ multiplex PCR, while the TCRdb copy is restricted to in-frame clones and leaves out a portion. The table has under 65,000 clones, around 90% seen once. The sequences come from CD4+ T cells from peripheral blood mononuclear cells, collected in the third trimester of pregnancy. Receptors were obtained from a female donor with multiple sclerosis, enrolled in a pregnancy study.

The gene calls are TRBV25-1 and TRBJ2-3; TRBD2 matches 11 bases. CDR3 length: 16 amino acids. CDR1 is MGHDK, CDR2 SYGVNS, per germline. J gave up 6 bases and V 2 bases, and 7 bases lay outside the gene matches. CDR3: CASSEMLAGGWDTQYF. CDR3 sequence (DNA): TGTGCCAGCAGTGAAATGCTAGCGGGGGGCTGGGATACGCAGTATTTT.

The V call is TRBV25-1, the J call TRBJ2-1; TRBD2 might be the D (7 bases). The CDR3 consists of 13 residues. V lost 3 bases, J lost 9 bases, and 12 bases lay in between. Germline V lookup: CDR1 MGHDK, CDR2 SYGVNS. CDR3 sequence reads: CASSDAGAGEQFF. As DNA, the CDR3 is TGTGCCAGCAGTGACGCGGGGGCGGGTGAGCAGTTCTTC.

The chain combines TRBV5-6 with TRBJ2-1; 10 nucleotides agree with TRBD1. The CDR3 extends over 17 amino acids. CDR1 is SGHDT and CDR2 is YYEEEE in the germline V gene. V gave up 3 bases and J gave up 1 base; unmatched junction bases: 7. The CDR3 region has the DNA TGTGCCAGCAGCTGGGACAGGGGAGCCTTTTCCTACAATGAGCAGTTCTTC. Its protein product is CASSWDRGAFSYNEQFF.

The chain joins TRBV2 to TRBJ1-4, with D possibly being TRBD1 (5 bases). V was pared by 0 bases and J by 7 bases, with 12 bases between. This CDR3 has 15 residues. The V gene's germline CDR1 is SNHLY and CDR2 FYNNEI. The CDR3 here is CASSEADQGGEKLFF. The CDR3, as DNA: TGTGCCAGCAGTGAAGCGGATCAGGGAGGTGAAAAACTGTTTTTT.

The chain recombines TRBV6-1 with TRBJ1-6; the match to TRBD1 covers 7 bases. The V and J ends lost 3 bases and 8 bases, in that order; junction bases with no gene match: 4. The germline CDR1 and CDR2 sequences are MNHNS and SASEGT. The CDR3 length is 14 residues. The CDR3 nucleotides read TGTGCCAGCAGTGATAGGGACAGCTATTCACCCCTCCACTTT. As protein: CASSDRDSYSPLHF.

The chain links TRBV6-5 to TRBJ2-5, with a tentative D call TRBD1 (6 bases). This CDR3 has 16 residues. Germline lookup yields CDR1 MNHEY and CDR2 SVGAGI. Trimming took 0 bases from V and 2 from J, leaving 13 bases between them. CDR3 sequence (DNA): TGTGCCAGCAGTTACTCGACAGGTCGGGGTCAAGAGACCCAGTACTTC. Translating it yields CASSYSTGRGQETQYF.

This sequence joins TRBV28 and TRBJ1-3; D remains unclear. The CDR3 has 17 residues. Germline V gives CDR1 MDHEN, CDR2 SYDVKM. Trimming took off 6 bases at V and 0 bases at J, with 18 bases between the two ends. The CDR3 region is CASSSPGGVRSGNTIYF. The CDR3 coding sequence is TGTGCCAGCAGCTCTCCGGGTGGCGTCCGCTCTGGAAACACCATATATTTT.

The chain carries TRBV5-6 and TRBJ2-2, with a possible D match to TRBD1 (5 bases). Looked up from germline, CDR1 is SGHDT and CDR2 is YYEEEE. Between the trimmed V and J ends, which lost 4 bases and 2 bases, there was a span of 12 bases. The CDR3 sequence is 15 residues long. CDR3 nucleotide sequence: TGTGCCAGCAGCCCCGGACATACCAACACCGGGGAGCTGTTTTTT. Protein sequence: CASSPGHTNTGELFF.

The chain links TRBV2 to TRBJ2-3, with D tentatively TRBD2 (6 bases). This CDR3 comprises 15 residues. Trimming cost V 8 bases and J 2 bases, with 17 bases left between them. Per germline, CDR1 SNHLY and CDR2 FYNNEI. The CDR3 region has the DNA TGTGCCAGCGGAAACGGCGGGACTTACACAGATACGCAGTATTTT. It translates to CASGNGGTYTDTQYF.

The CDR3 spells CATDPTAGANVLTF. The CDR3 nucleotides are TGTGCCACCGATCCCACAGCTGGGGCCAACGTCCTGACTTTC. This rearrangement joins TRBV6-6 to TRBJ2-6, with D uncertain. Per germline, CDR1 MNHNY and CDR2 SVGAGI (reference sequence). The CDR3 sequence is 14 residues long. V gave up 10 bases and J gave up 2 bases, with 12 bases separating them.

The chain uses TRBV6-5 and TRBJ2-7; 8 positions agree with TRBD1. Germline V gives CDR1 MNHEY, CDR2 SVGAGI. V was pared by 6 bases and J by 3 bases, with 7 bases of the junction left unmatched. The CDR3 runs to 14 residues. The CDR3 DNA sequence: TGTGCCAGCAGGCGGAGACAGGGGATCTACGAGCAGTACTTC. Its translation is CASRRRQGIYEQYF.

V is TRBV23-1 and J is TRBJ2-7; D may be TRBD1 (6 bases). TRBV23-1 is filed as an ORF, its function uncertain. V was shortened by 5 bases and J by 0 bases, with 20 bases between the two germline ends. The CDR3 has 17 residues. The CDR3 sequence: CASSSIRGQLSSYEQYF. In DNA form, the CDR3 reads TGCGCCAGCAGTTCGATCCGTGGACAGTTAAGCTCCTACGAGCAGTACTTC.

The chain links TRBV5-3 to TRBJ2-7, with 8 bases aligning to TRBD2. TRBV5-3 qualifies as an ORF whose function is uncertain. The CDR3 sequence is 22 residues long. The J segment lost 1 base and the V segment lost 1 base, leaving 25 bases of the junction unmatched. The CDR3 nucleotides read TGTGCCAGAAGCTTGAGGCGGGGGGACTCTAACCATCACGAGGTATCATCCTACGAGCAGTACTTC. Protein sequence: CARSLRRGDSNHHEVSSYEQYF.